This TCR beta chain appears in the sequencing data of a study of T cells after yellow fever vaccination. On the study more broadly: SMART-Seq v4 Ultra Low Input prepared the low-cell-number fractions.

This clonotype turned up a few times. As yet, its antigen is unknown. Study results and caveats: Peak timing came faster in the weaker secondary response, day 5 versus 15. Post-booster reappearance was seen for most primary-vaccination clones (just over 95% CD4, around 90% CD8). Contaminants from the bulk population, in the form of abundant clonotypes, could be found in FACS-sorted repertoires.

Trimming left V 0 bases short and J 13 bases short, with 16 bases between. This CDR3 contains 15 residues. CDR1 LNHNV and CDR2 YYDKDF come from the germline V gene (reference sequence). TCRdb analysed the 5' RACE reads with MiXCR anew, one entry per CDR3 protein. The data hold approximately 130,000 distinct CDR3 sequences, with 13% to 15% observed a single time. The chain recombines TRBV15 with TRBJ1-6; weak D call: TRBD1 (5 bases). The sequence was collected from a man between 18 and 35 years old who received the YFV17D yellow fever vaccine. The specimen comprised CD8+ T cells sorted from PBMCs, sampled 5 days after the yellow fever booster vaccination. CDR3 loop: CATSRDPGTAEPLHF. The CDR3 nucleotides are TGTGCCACCAGCAGAGATCCTGGGACGGCGGAGCCCCTCCACTTT.